Sequencing of this T cell receptor beta chain was carried out in a study of T-cell reconstitution after alpha-beta-depleted transplantation in children. TCRbeta library construction was performed incorporating unique molecular identifiers. A single record per CDR3 protein comes from TCRdb applying MiXCR to the PCR reads. This table has 800,000 to 1,000,000 distinct CDR3 sequences, roughly 29% appearing once. Looked up from germline, CDR1 is SGHDN and CDR2 is FVKESK. Between the trimmed V and J ends, which lost 1 base and 0 bases, there was a span of 9 bases. The CDR3 sequence is 16 residues long. The sample in question was PBMCs, mostly from graft donor cells, obtained 360 days after TCRalphabeta/CD19-depleted stem cell transplant. The source of this sequence is a boy younger than two who had a stem cell transplant for SCID, so the T cells may come from the graft donor. The chain joins TRBV14 to TRBJ2-2, with a possible D match to TRBD1 (6 bases). The CDR3 bases are TGTGCCAGCAGCCAAGTGGGACACTCGAACACCGGGGAGCTGTTTTTT. It yields the protein CASSQVGHSNTGELFF.